These 22 T cell receptor beta chains were sequenced from one sample in a study of blood T cell repertoires in COVID-19. TCRdb's copy holds only in-frame clones and misses some; the assay was immunoSEQ multiplex PCR. The data show 90,000 to 150,000 clones, 60% to 85% seen once. The sequenced sample was peripheral blood. All receptors derive from a man between 65 and 85 years old with acute or convalescent COVID-19.

This clone came up a few times. This chain connects TRBV7-9 to TRBJ1-2, with 7 bases identical to TRBD1. CDR1 SEHNR and CDR2 FQNEAQ come from the germline V gene (reference sequence). The CDR3 loop spans 15 amino acids. V shed 5 bases and J 7 bases; nucleotides not matched to a gene: 13. The CDR3 protein is CASSPGTVGLSGYTF. The CDR3 DNA sequence: TGTGCCAGCAGCCCAGGGACAGTGGGGCTGAGTGGCTACACCTTC.

The chain employs TRBV27 and TRBJ1-5, with a possible D match to TRBD1 (6 bases). CDR1 is MNHEY and CDR2 is SMNVEV in the germline V gene (reference sequence). CDR3 length equals 14 residues. V lost 3 bases, J lost 5 bases, and 11 bases lay in between. The CDR3 region has the DNA TGTGCCAGCAGTTTCACCGGGACATATCAGCCCCAGCATTTT. Protein: CASSFTGTYQPQHF.

This clone was counted a few times. V usage is TRBV7-7 and J usage is TRBJ2-1; 9 bases line up with TRBD1. Germline V gene sequence: CDR1 SSHAT, CDR2 FNYEAQ (reference sequence). The V segment lost 5 bases and the J segment 6 bases; nucleotides outside the gene matches: 5. The CDR3 has 14 amino acids. The CDR3 nucleotides are TGTGCCAGCAGCCCGTGGGACAGGGTCAATGAGCAGTTCTTC. Amino acids: CASSPWDRVNEQFF.

This clone was recorded only once. This sequence joins TRBV7-2 and TRBJ2-7; 7 bases fit TRBD1. This CDR3 region has 15 residues. V lost 5 bases to trimming and J lost 0 bases; unmatched junction nucleotides: 7. Germline CDR1 reads SGHTA; CDR2 reads FQGNSA. Here the CDR3 reads CASSQGGTSSYEQYF. The CDR3 nucleotides are TGTGCCAGCAGCCAAGGGGGCACCAGCTCCTACGAGCAGTACTTC.

This chain uses TRBV5-1 with TRBJ2-1; TRBD1 aligns across 8 bases. Germline V gene lookup returns CDR1 SGHRS and CDR2 YFSETQ. With 1 base clipped from V and 5 bases from J, the junction kept 5 bases outside the gene matches. This CDR3 spans 15 amino acids. The CDR3: CASSLIGQGDNEQFF. The CDR3 DNA sequence: TGCGCCAGCAGCTTGATTGGACAGGGCGACAATGAGCAGTTCTTC.

The genes are TRBV27 and TRBJ2-7; TRBD2 agrees at 9 bases. This CDR3 is 14 amino acids long. J lost 4 bases, V lost 4 bases, and 5 bases had no gene match. The germline gives CDR1 MNHEY, CDR2 SMNVEV (reference sequence). The CDR3 DNA reads as TGTGCCAGCAGTTCCCCCGGACTAGCGTACGAGCAGTACTTC. Residues: CASSSPGLAYEQYF.

This rearrangement joins TRBV5-1 to TRBJ2-3, with 10 bases fitting TRBD2. CDR3 length equals 13 residues. With V trimmed by 3 bases and J by 5 bases, 0 bases remained unmatched. Germline values: CDR1 SGHRS, CDR2 YFSETQ. In nucleotides, the CDR3 is TGCGCCAGCAGCTGGACTAGCGGAGATACGCAGTATTTT. Translated: CASSWTSGDTQYF. The whole variable domain, remainder taken from reference TRBV5-1 and TRBJ2-3, is KAGVTQTPRYLIKTRGQQVTLSCSPISGHRSVSWYQQTPGQGLQFLFEYFSETQRNKGNFPGRFSGRQFSNSRSEMNVSTLELGDSALYLCASSWTSGDTQYFGPGTRLTVL.

The V call is TRBV6-5, the J call TRBJ2-7, with 8 bases lining up with TRBD2. CDR3 length: 16 amino acids. Trimming removed 2 bases from V and 2 bases from J; junction bases left unmatched: 8. CDR1 MNHEY and CDR2 SVGAGI come from the germline V gene. CDR3 DNA: TGTGCCAGCAGTTACGCTTCTAGCGGGCCGACCTACGAGCAGTACTTC. It specifies CASSYASSGPTYEQYF.

The chain carries TRBV5-6 and TRBJ2-7; D is unclear. The CDR3 consists of 13 residues. CDR1 and CDR2 from the germline V gene are SGHDT and YYEEEE. The V gene lost 1 base and the J gene lost 1 base, with 6 bases spanning the gap. CDR3 region: CASSLSLSYEQYF. The CDR3 DNA reads TGTGCCAGCAGCTTGTCTCTGTCCTACGAGCAGTACTTC.

V and J are TRBV28 and TRBJ1-2, with a tentative D call TRBD1 (5 bases). The CDR3 contains 12 residues. From germline, CDR1 is MDHEN and CDR2 SYDVKM. Trimming took off 5 bases at V and 9 bases at J, with 13 bases between the two ends. CDR3 DNA sequence: TGTGCCAGCAGTCTCGACGGGGGACGCTACACCTTC. It codes for CASSLDGGRYTF.

J is TRBJ1-2 and V is TRBV5-1; D remains unclear. Germline loops: CDR1 SGHRS, CDR2 YFSETQ. This CDR3 is built from 13 residues. Trimming pared 2 bases from V and 6 bases from J, leaving 11 bases between. Here the CDR3 reads CASSFSQVDGYTF. DNA for the CDR3: TGCGCCAGCAGCTTCTCCCAGGTCGATGGCTACACCTTC.

The CDR3 sequence is CASSAKRGGSYNEQFF. The CDR3 nucleotides read TGTGCCAGCAGCGCAAAACGGGGGGGCTCCTACAATGAGCAGTTCTTC. The chain couples TRBV7-3 to TRBJ2-1; TRBD2 aligns across 8 bases. This CDR3 has 16 residues. Trimming cost V 5 bases and J 0 bases; bases outside gene matches: 6. Germline V gene lookup returns CDR1 SGHTA and CDR2 FQGTGA.

This CDR3 reads CASSGVLEGSEQYF. The CDR3 nucleotides are TGTGCCAGCAGCGGTGTTCTCGAGGGTAGCGAGCAGTACTTC. The rearrangement uses TRBV9 and TRBJ2-7; a weak D match, TRBD2 (5 bases). Trimming shortened V by 3 bases and J by 6 bases, and 16 bases separated the two germline ends. The CDR3 consists of 14 residues. Germline V lookup: CDR1 SGDLS, CDR2 YYNGEE.

The V gene is TRBV2, the J gene TRBJ2-2; 7 bases are a match to TRBD1. From germline, CDR1 is SNHLY and CDR2 FYNNEI. V lost 8 bases, J lost 0 bases, and 3 bases stayed unmatched. The CDR3 has 14 amino acids. CDR3 protein: CASRTGANTGELFF. The CDR3 DNA reads TGTGCCAGCCGGACAGGCGCGAACACCGGGGAGCTGTTTTTT. The full variable domain, with the rest looked up from reference TRBV2 and TRBJ2-2, is EPEVTQTPSHQVTQMGQEVILRCVPISNHLYFYWYRQILGQKVEFLVSFYNNEISEKSEIFDDQFSVERPDGSNFTLKIRSTKLEDSAMYFCASRTGANTGELFFGEGSRLTVL.

The chain has TRBV19 and TRBJ1-2, with D possibly being TRBD1 (6 bases). V lost 4 bases, J lost 3 bases, and 9 bases lay in between. From germline, CDR1 is LNHDA and CDR2 SQIVND (reference sequence). The CDR3 totals 13 residues. CDR3: CASSTGQYYGYTF. CDR3 coding DNA: TGTGCCAGTAGTACTGGACAGTACTATGGCTACACCTTC.

The rearrangement links TRBV5-1 to TRBJ2-1; 8 bases fit TRBD2. V shed 9 bases, J shed 6 bases, and the junction held 11 bases outside the gene matches. CDR3 length: 14 amino acids. Germline CDR1 is SGHRS and CDR2 is YFSETQ. The CDR3 DNA sequence: TGCGCCACCTCCTCCGGGGGGGCCGGCAATGAGCAGTTCTTC. Translated, it gives CATSSGGAGNEQFF.

The chain combines TRBV9 with TRBJ2-1; no definite D call. Germline CDR1 SGDLS, CDR2 YYNGEE. Trimming cost V 4 bases and J 8 bases, with 16 bases left between them. The CDR3 has 14 amino acids. The CDR3 here is CASSPLNVAHEQFF. The CDR3 nucleotides are TGTGCCAGCAGCCCCTTGAACGTGGCCCATGAGCAGTTCTTC.

CDR3 in amino acids: CASSSGIADYSTDTQYF. The CDR3, as DNA: TGCGCCAGCAGCTCCGGTATAGCGGATTATAGCACAGATACGCAGTATTTT. The V gene is TRBV5-1, the J gene TRBJ2-3; D is perhaps TRBD2 (6 bases). Trimming shortened V by 3 bases and J by 0 bases, and 17 bases separated the two germline ends. Germline V gene lookup returns CDR1 SGHRS and CDR2 YFSETQ. The CDR3 covers 17 residues.

The rearrangement joins TRBV30 to TRBJ1-1; 11 positions agree with TRBD1. Germline loops: CDR1 GTSNPN, CDR2 SVGIG (reference sequence). Germline trimming cut 3 bases from V and 6 bases from J; bases unmatched to any gene: 6. CDR3 length: 14 residues. The CDR3: CAWRGQGESAEAFF. The CDR3 region has the DNA TGTGCCTGGAGGGGACAGGGGGAATCCGCTGAAGCTTTCTTT.

In this sample, this clone turned up a few times. The rearrangement uses TRBV2 and TRBJ1-5; D uncertain. From germline, CDR1 is SNHLY and CDR2 FYNNEI. The V and J ends lost 5 bases and 7 bases respectively, with 9 bases between them. The CDR3 covers 12 residues. CDR3 nucleotide sequence: TGTGCCAGCAGTCTCGGGGTACAGCCCCAGCATTTT. Translating it yields CASSLGVQPQHF.

This clone was counted only a few times. This sequence joins TRBV30 and TRBJ1-2; 7 bases line up with TRBD1. After removal of 8 bases from V and 8 bases from J, the junction contained 11 bases not matched to a gene. CDR3 length: 12 amino acids. Per germline, CDR1 GTSNPN and CDR2 SVGIG (reference sequence). CDR3 in DNA: TGTGCCCTAACTACAGGGGCTTGGGGCTACACCTTC. It is translated as CALTTGAWGYTF. The full variable domain, completed using reference TRBV30 and TRBJ1-2, is SQTIHQWPATLVQPVGSPLSLECTVEGTSNPNLYWYRQAAGRGLQLLFYSVGIGQISSEVPQNLSASRPQDRQFILSSKKLLLSDSGFYLCALTTGAWGYTFGSGTRLTVV.

J is TRBJ2-1 and V is TRBV7-3; D is possibly TRBD2 (6 bases). Germline V CDR1 and CDR2: SGHTA, FQGTGA. The CDR3 has 19 amino acids. V was cut by 1 base and J by 5 bases, with 24 bases left in between. The CDR3 DNA reads as TGTGCCAGCAGCTTAAGGGCGGGATCAACAGCCCTCAAGGACAATGAGCAGTTCTTC. It codes for CASSLRAGSTALKDNEQFF.